This T cell receptor (beta chain) was documented in a study of T-cell reconstitution after alpha-beta-depleted transplantation in children. Construction of the TCRbeta library involved unique molecular identifiers. Via MiXCR, TCRdb re-called the PCR reads, giving one row per CDR3 protein. Among 700,000 to 850,000 distinct CDR3 sequences listed, about 16% were seen once. Germline V gene sequence: CDR1 KGHDR, CDR2 SFDVKD. V dropped 9 bases and J dropped 1 base, with 10 bases sitting between them. The length of the CDR3 is 13 residues. Study results and limitations: Expanded graft clones numbering several hundred reportedly gave rise to alpha-beta T cells about two months after transplant. The high TCRbeta diversity at day 60 in some patients came from surviving recipient T cells and thymic progenitors. The authors attributed T-cell counts and diversity one year after transplant mostly to newly produced T cells.

This clonotype appeared a few times. Antigen specificity is unknown. This TCR derives from a male patient between 10 and 17 years old who had a stem cell transplant for acute lymphoblastic leukemia, so the T cells may come from the graft donor. This specimen was PBMCs, mostly from graft donor cells, taken 360 days after TCRalphabeta/CD19-depleted stem cell transplant. The J gene is TRBJ2-3, the V gene TRBV24-1; TRBD2 is a possible D gene (6 bases). For the CDR3, the DNA is TGTGCCACCCGGGGGTACGGCACAGATACGCAGTATTTT. Its translation is CATRGYGTDTQYF.